One and the same sample provided the 24 T cell receptor beta chains below, sequenced in a study of T cells in women clearing cervical HPV infection. Method: immunoSEQ multiplex PCR; TCRdb's copy keeps in-frame clones and lacks some. The sample yields tens of thousands of clones, of which the top ten take up under 25%. Material: blood buffy coat. These receptors all come from a woman aged 18 to 75 with a cervical HPV16 infection that either progressed to CIN3+ or cleared (not recorded which).

To note about this clone: With the read ending 3 residues before the CDR3 end, the germline J gene is used to fill in that end. The chain links TRBV5-1 to TRBJ2-7; no reliable D call. V lost 2 bases and J 0 bases, leaving 6 bases between the germline ends. The CDR3 runs 13 residues. Germline assignment: CDR1 SGHRS and CDR2 YFSETQ. The CDR3 protein is CASSFPSSYEQYF. CDR3 DNA (partial): TGCGCCAGCAGCTTCCCTAGCTCCTACGAG.

Concerning this clone: The read finishes 3 residues shy of the CDR3 end, and the germline J gene is used to complete it. V is TRBV29-1 and J is TRBJ2-2; D is unresolved. This CDR3 is 13 amino acids long. CDR1 and CDR2 from the germline V gene are SQVTM and ANQGSEA. V dropped 4 bases and J dropped 4 bases, with 10 bases sitting between them. This CDR3 reads CSVGHRSTGELFF. The covered CDR3 bases are TGCAGCGTTGGTCACAGATCCACCGGGGAG.

A note on this clone: The CDR3 end is not reached by the read, which stops 3 residues before it; the germline J gene fills it in. The V call is TRBV11-1, the J call TRBJ1-1; D gene uncertain. The CDR3 has 13 residues. V was cut by 2 bases and J by 5 bases, with 9 bases left in between. Germline assignment: CDR1 SGHAT and CDR2 FQDESV (reference sequence). Partial CDR3 DNA: TGTGCCAGCAGCTTATATGAGACAACTGAA. The encoded protein is CASSLYETTE. From start to end, the CDR3 is CASSLYETTEAFF.

For this clone: The read comes to an end 3 residues before the CDR3 does, leaving the germline J gene to fill in the end. The chain has TRBV6-1 and TRBJ2-1; perhaps D is TRBD1 or TRBD2 (5 bases each). Germline-derived CDR1 and CDR2 are MNHNS and SASEGT. Trimming stripped 1 base from V and 0 bases from J, with 10 bases between. This CDR3 comprises 16 residues. CDR3 bases read: TGTGCCAGCAGTGAAGTTCCAGGGAGCTCCTACAATGAG. This codes for CASSEVPGSSYNE. The entire CDR3 protein is CASSEVPGSSYNEQFF.

A remark on this clone: The CDR3 is cut off 3 residues early in the read; its end comes from the germline J gene. This chain uses TRBV5-1 with TRBJ1-4, with 11 bases fitting TRBD1. This CDR3 spans 16 amino acids. Germline V gene lookup returns CDR1 SGHRS and CDR2 YFSETQ. J lost 0 bases, V lost 9 bases, and 7 bases had no gene match. CDR3 in amino acids: CATRTGGGTTNEKLFF. The sequenced CDR3 bases are TGCGCCACCAGGACAGGGGGCGGTACAACTAATGAAAAA. Drawing the rest from reference TRBV5-1 and TRBJ1-4, the complete variable domain is KAGVTQTPRYLIKTRGQQVTLSCSPISGHRSVSWYQQTPGQGLQFLFEYFSETQRNKGNFPGRFSGRQFSNSRSEMNVSTLELGDSALYLCATRTGGGTTNEKLFFGSGTQLSVL.

For this clone: The sequence runs out 3 residues before the end of the CDR3; the remainder is reconstructed from the germline J gene. V and J are TRBV5-5 and TRBJ2-3; tentative D call: TRBD1 (5 bases). Germline CDR1 SGHKS, CDR2 YYEKEE (reference sequence). The CDR3 is 14 residues long. The sequenced CDR3 bases are TGTGCCAGCAGCTTGGCGGGCAGGGAAGAGACG. It codes for CASSLAGREET. The whole CDR3 region reads CASSLAGREETQYF.

The CDR3 DNA, read in part, is TGCAGTGCCCCCGACGGCGGCTATGGC. Protein product: CSAPDGGYG. In full, the CDR3 is CSAPDGGYGYTF. The V gene is TRBV20-1, the J gene TRBJ1-2; no firm D call. The read falls 3 residues short of the CDR3 end, and the missing part is taken from the germline J gene. The CDR3 totals 12 residues. Germline V CDR1 and CDR2: DFQATT, SNEGSKA (reference sequence). The V gene lost 6 bases and the J gene lost 4 bases, with 12 bases spanning the gap.

About this clone: The read halts 3 residues ahead of the CDR3 end, with the missing end drawn from the germline J gene. This chain links TRBV30 with TRBJ1-6; 8 bases fit TRBD1. Germline V gives CDR1 GTSNPN, CDR2 SVGIG (reference sequence). Trimming at V came to 3 bases and at J to 10 bases, leaving 5 bases not matched to a gene. The CDR3 contains 13 residues. The CDR3 DNA, read in part, is TGTGCCTGGAGACAGGGGGGAGGATCACCC. Its translation: CAWRQGGGSP. The entire CDR3 protein is CAWRQGGGSPLHF.

Remarks on this clone: The read ends 3 residues before the CDR3 terminus; that terminus is restored from the germline J gene. The genes are TRBV5-6 and TRBJ1-1; D may be TRBD1 (6 bases). The germline V gene encodes CDR1 SGHDT and CDR2 YYEEEE. Trimming cost V 4 bases and J 5 bases, with 18 bases left between them. The length of the CDR3 is 15 residues. Partial CDR3 DNA: TGTGCCAGCAGCCAATCTCAGGGGTTTAAAACTGAA. Protein sequence: CASSQSQGFKTE. The CDR3 in its entirety is CASSQSQGFKTEAFF.

Turning to this clone: The CDR3 end is not reached by the read, which stops 3 residues before it; the germline J gene fills it in. The chain recombines TRBV2 with TRBJ2-3; 10 bases line up with TRBD2. The trim removed 1 base at V and 8 bases at J, leaving 6 bases unmatched. The CDR3 sequence is 15 residues long. Germline loops: CDR1 SNHLY, CDR2 FYNNEI. CDR3 DNA, as far as it was read: TGTGCCAGCAGTGAAGTGACTAGCGGGCACGCTACG. It translates to CASSEVTSGHAT. The whole CDR3 reads CASSEVTSGHATQYF. Full variable domain (outside the CDR3, taken from reference TRBV2 and TRBJ2-3): EPEVTQTPSHQVTQMGQEVILRCVPISNHLYFYWYRQILGQKVEFLVSFYNNEISEKSEIFDDQFSVERPDGSNFTLKIRSTKLEDSAMYFCASSEVTSGHATQYFGPGTRLTVL.

Remarks on this clone: Read coverage stops 3 residues before the CDR3 terminus; the germline J gene supplies the remainder. The genes are TRBV19 and TRBJ2-2; the match to TRBD1 covers 9 bases. V shed 10 bases, J shed 0 bases, and the junction held 3 bases outside the gene matches. The CDR3 totals 14 residues. Germline V gene data show CDR1 as LNHDA and CDR2 as SQIVND (reference sequence). The CDR3 here is CATRTGANTGELFF. CDR3 bases read: TGTGCCACCAGGACAGGGGCGAACACCGGGGAG.

Note on this clone: The missing CDR3 end, 3 residues past where the read stops, is filled in from the germline J gene. V gene TRBV2 combines with J gene TRBJ2-7, with D possibly being TRBD2 (5 bases). This CDR3 has 14 amino acids. Germline assignment: CDR1 SNHLY and CDR2 FYNNEI. V lost 6 bases to trimming and J lost 4 bases, with 16 bases between them. The sequenced part of the CDR3 DNA is TGTGCCAGCAGCCCCGCGCGGGTTCTATACGAG. Translated: CASSPARVLYE. The full CDR3 is CASSPARVLYEQYF.

A remark on this clone: From the germline J gene comes the end of the CDR3, since the read stops 3 residues before it. This rearrangement joins TRBV19 to TRBJ1-5; D gene uncertain. Germline CDR1 is LNHDA and CDR2 is SQIVND (reference sequence). V dropped 3 bases and J dropped 5 bases, with 11 bases sitting between them. The CDR3 extends over 14 amino acids. CDR3 sequence reads: CASSIGSEHQPQHF. CDR3 DNA (partial): TGTGCCAGTAGTATCGGGTCGGAGCATCAGCCC. The variable domain in full, with the rest retrieved from reference TRBV19 and TRBJ1-5, is DGGITQSPKYLFRKEGQNVTLSCEQNLNHDAMYWYRQDPGQGLRLIYYSQIVNDFQKGDIAEGYSVSREKKESFPLTVTSAQKNPTAFYLCASSIGSEHQPQHFGDGTRLSIL.

Worth noting for this clone: With the read ending 3 residues before the CDR3 end, the germline J gene is used to fill in that end. The chain is built from TRBV6-1 and TRBJ1-5; 7 bases map to TRBD1. The CDR3 length is 18 residues. J lost 0 bases, V lost 2 bases, and 10 bases had no gene match. Germline V gene lookup returns CDR1 MNHNS and CDR2 SASEGT. The CDR3 here is CASSESRQGVYSNQPQHF. CDR3 DNA, as far as it was read: TGTGCCAGCAGTGAAAGTAGACAGGGCGTATATAGCAATCAGCCC.

In the case of this clone: The read halts 3 residues ahead of the CDR3 end, with the missing end drawn from the germline J gene. J is TRBJ2-7 and V is TRBV7-9; TRBD1 matches at 12 bases. The length of the CDR3 is 15 residues. The ends lost 4 bases at V and 5 bases at J; junction bases unmatched: 6. The germline V gene encodes CDR1 SEHNR and CDR2 FQNEAQ (reference sequence). The covered CDR3 bases are TGTGCCAGCAGCTCCCGGGACAGGGGGCAGGACGAG. Translating it yields CASSSRDRGQDE. The whole CDR3 protein reads CASSSRDRGQDEQYF.

Notes on this clone: Read sequence stops 3 residues before the CDR3 end, and the germline J gene provides the missing end. The chain joins TRBV6-2 or TRBV6-3 to TRBJ1-2; a possible D gene is TRBD1 (6 bases). Germline values: CDR1 MNHEY, CDR2 SVGEGT. The CDR3 contains 14 residues. Here the CDR3 reads CASSSQTGSYDYTF. The sequenced CDR3 bases are TGTGCCAGCAGTTCTCAGACAGGTTCCTACGAC.

Notes on this clone: The CDR3 goes on 3 residues after the read ends, and that part is filled in from the germline J gene. The gene calls are TRBV7-9 and TRBJ2-3, with TRBD2 matching 8 bases. Germline V gene lookup returns CDR1 SEHNR and CDR2 FQNEAQ (reference sequence). The CDR3 contains 15 residues. The V gene end was trimmed by 0 bases and the J gene end by 3 bases; junction bases not matched to a gene: 2. The DNA read from the CDR3 is TGTGCCAGCAGCTTAGCCGGGAGGGGGACAGATACG. Translated, it gives CASSLAGRGTDT. The full CDR3 sequence reads CASSLAGRGTDTQYF.

Comments on this clone: The observed sequence ends 3 residues before the CDR3 terminus, with the missing tail filled in from the germline J gene. J is TRBJ1-5 and V is TRBV19; a weak D match, TRBD1 (6 bases). The CDR3 length is 18 residues. The germline V gene encodes CDR1 LNHDA and CDR2 SQIVND (reference sequence). V lost 4 bases, J lost 3 bases, and 22 bases lay in between. The CDR3 bases that were read are TGTGCCAGTAGTAGCTCGTTTTCGAGGGGGAGATACAATCAGCCC. Its protein is CASSSSFSRGRYNQP. The CDR3 reads in full as CASSSSFSRGRYNQPQHF.

Comment on this clone: The read is 3 residues too short to cover the CDR3 end, so that end is filled in from the germline J gene. This chain joins TRBV2 and TRBJ2-5; D is uncertain. The germline V and J ends were trimmed by 6 bases and 1 base, with 12 bases remaining between them. Germline assignment: CDR1 SNHLY and CDR2 FYNNEI. This CDR3 is 14 amino acids long. CDR3 DNA, as far as it was read: TGTGCCAGCAGCCGACTCCTCCCCCAAGAGACC. Translation gives CASSRLLPQET. The whole CDR3 sequence reads CASSRLLPQETQYF. The full variable domain, with the rest looked up from reference TRBV2 and TRBJ2-5, is EPEVTQTPSHQVTQMGQEVILRCVPISNHLYFYWYRQILGQKVEFLVSFYNNEISEKSEIFDDQFSVERPDGSNFTLKIRSTKLEDSAMYFCASSRLLPQETQYFGPGTRLLVL.

In the case of this clone: The read terminates 3 residues before the CDR3 end, so the remaining end is supplied by the germline J gene. V and J are TRBV19 and TRBJ2-4; maybe TRBD2 (7 bases). In germline, CDR1 is LNHDA, CDR2 SQIVND (reference sequence). This CDR3 is built from 15 residues. The covered CDR3 bases are TGTGCCAGTAGTATCTCGGGGGGCCTTAACTATGGT. This sequence encodes CASSISGGLNYG. The entire CDR3 protein is CASSISGGLNYGQYF.

The DNA read from the CDR3 is TGTGCCAGCAGCCGAAGGGCCGCCTATGGC. Protein product: CASSRRAAYG. The complete CDR3 protein is CASSRRAAYGYTF. The chain recombines TRBV11-1 with TRBJ1-2; no reliable D call. Coverage ceases 3 residues before the CDR3 finishes, and the germline J gene fills in the end. The germline gives CDR1 SGHAT, CDR2 FQDESV (reference sequence). The V and J ends lost 5 bases and 4 bases respectively, with 11 bases between them. The CDR3 contains 13 residues.

In the case of this clone: Sequencing ends 3 residues short of the CDR3 end; the germline J gene provides the rest. The chain joins TRBV20-1 to TRBJ2-1, with 11 bases lining up with TRBD2. Germline V gene lookup returns CDR1 DFQATT and CDR2 SNEGSKA (reference sequence). Trimming took 7 bases from V and 4 from J; bases not matched to a gene: 6. This CDR3 contains 14 residues. The CDR3 is CSVTRLAGYNEQFF. CDR3 DNA (partial): TGCAGTGTTACCAGACTAGCGGGGTACAATGAG.

CDR3 bases read: TGTGCCAGCAGTGAAGCGGGAGGGCAGGGCGAC. Translated: CASSEAGGQGD. The whole CDR3 protein reads CASSEAGGQGDYTF. This chain uses TRBV2 with TRBJ1-2, with D tentatively TRBD1 (5 bases). The CDR3 end lies 3 residues beyond the end of the read and is filled in from the germline J gene. This CDR3 is 14 amino acids long. In germline, CDR1 is SNHLY, CDR2 FYNNEI.

To note about this clone: The sequenced fragment ends 3 residues before the CDR3 boundary, so the rest is inferred from the germline J gene. The genes are TRBV10-3 and TRBJ2-5; D may be TRBD2 (6 bases). CDR3 length: 15 residues. Trimming stripped 4 bases from V and 2 bases from J, with 14 bases between. CDR1 and CDR2 from the germline V gene are ENHRY and SYGVKD. CDR3 bases read: TGTGCCATCAGTGCCGGGGGTCCGACACAAGAGACC. This sequence encodes CAISAGGPTQET. The whole CDR3 protein reads CAISAGGPTQETQYF.